Listed here are 22 T cell receptor beta chains from one sample, sequenced in a study of cytomegalovirus exposure and HLA in healthy donors. Here immunoSEQ multiplex PCR was the method, and the copy in TCRdb shows in-frame clones only, minus some. The table has approximately 60,000 clones, 95% seen once. Sequencing input: PBMCs. The receptors originated from a woman aged 18-35 years in good health and CMV-seropositive.

The chain joins TRBV19 to TRBJ1-5, with TRBD1 matching over 8 bases. Germline loops: CDR1 LNHDA, CDR2 SQIVND (reference sequence). The CDR3 is 14 residues long. Germline trimming cut 5 bases from V and 6 bases from J; bases unmatched to any gene: 6. CDR3 sequence: CASSATGGSQPQHF. CDR3 DNA: TGTGCCAGTAGTGCAACAGGGGGTTCTCAGCCCCAGCATTTT.

The V call is TRBV2, the J call TRBJ2-4; 9 bases match TRBD1. The CDR3 spans 17 residues. V trimming: 1 base; J trimming: 7 bases; junction bases outside the gene matches: 11. Germline V lookup: CDR1 SNHLY, CDR2 FYNNEI. The CDR3 nucleotides are TGTGCCAGCAGTGAAGGGACGGACAGGGGCTTAGGGAACATTCAGTACTTC. It translates to CASSEGTDRGLGNIQYF.

The chain's CDR3 is CASSTVGGRNTIYF. The DNA for the CDR3 is TGTGCCAGTAGTACGGTTGGGGGCAGAAACACCATATATTTT. This chain uses TRBV19 with TRBJ1-3; tentatively, D is TRBD1 (6 bases). CDR1 LNHDA and CDR2 SQIVND come from the germline V gene (reference sequence). The germline V and J ends were trimmed by 4 bases and 5 bases, with 12 bases remaining between them. The CDR3 spans 14 residues.

The V and J genes are TRBV18 and TRBJ1-3; possibly TRBD1 for D (5 bases). Germline CDR1 KGHSH, CDR2 LQKENI. Deletions cut 6 bases from V and 2 bases from J, with 11 bases between. The CDR3 covers 14 residues. CDR3 protein: CASSQGIPGNTIYF. In DNA form, the CDR3 reads TGTGCCAGCTCTCAGGGTATTCCTGGAAACACCATATATTTT.

The genes are TRBV18 and TRBJ2-3; D call uncertain. The CDR3 totals 18 residues. Germline V gene sequence: CDR1 KGHSH, CDR2 LQKENI. Trimming left V 3 bases short and J 2 bases short, with 21 bases between. This chain's CDR3 is CASSPQYLIDGFTDTQYF. The DNA of the CDR3 is TGTGCCAGCTCACCCCAATACTTAATAGACGGGTTCACAGATACGCAGTATTTT.

The V gene is TRBV15, the J gene TRBJ2-3; tentative D call: TRBD2 (6 bases). With 9 bases removed from V and 6 bases from J, the gap between germline ends came to 22 bases. Germline CDR1 is LNHNV and CDR2 is YYDKDF (reference sequence). This CDR3 has 15 residues. The CDR3 loop is CATQLARSPPDTQYF. The CDR3 DNA reads TGTGCCACGCAACTAGCCCGATCCCCCCCGGATACGCAGTATTTT.

The rearrangement joins TRBV4-1 to TRBJ1-5; D possibly corresponds to TRBD1 (6 bases). CDR3 length equals 14 residues. Trimming pared 2 bases from V and 8 bases from J, leaving 13 bases between. CDR1 and CDR2 from the germline V gene are MGHRA and YSYEKL. As DNA, the CDR3 is TGCGCCAGCAGCCAACAACAGGGTAGCGAGCCCCAGCATTTT. It yields the protein CASSQQQGSEPQHF.

A single count supports this clone. The CDR3, as DNA: TGTGCCAGCAGTTACTCGGGGAGCACGTCCTACAATGAGCAGTTCTTC. Translated, it gives CASSYSGSTSYNEQFF. This chain connects TRBV6-6 to TRBJ2-1, with D possibly being TRBD2 (5 bases). V shed 0 bases and J shed 1 base, with 10 bases lying between them. Germline lookup yields CDR1 MNHNY and CDR2 SVGAGI (reference sequence). The CDR3 is 16 residues long.

V gene TRBV7-6 combines with J gene TRBJ2-1; 7 bases agree with TRBD2. Germline loops: CDR1 SGHVS, CDR2 FNYEAQ. CDR3 length equals 15 residues. Unmatched junction bases numbered 9, after V lost 5 bases and J lost 5 bases. CDR3 in amino acids: CASSLMPSGHNEQFF. In DNA form, the CDR3 reads TGTGCCAGCAGCCTTATGCCTAGCGGTCACAATGAGCAGTTCTTC. Filled out from reference TRBV7-6 and TRBJ2-1, the complete variable domain reads GAGVSQSPRYKVTKRGQDVALRCDPISGHVSLYWYRQALGQGPEFLTYFNYEAQQDKSGLPNDRFSAERPEGSISTLTIQRTEQRDSAMYRCASSLMPSGHNEQFFGPGTRLTVL.

This clone was recorded a few times. The gene calls are TRBV9 and TRBJ1-1; D not certain. Trimming left V 1 base short and J 0 bases short, with 7 bases between. The CDR3 runs 14 residues. The V gene's germline CDR1 is SGDLS and CDR2 YYNGEE. CDR3 DNA: TGTGCCAGCAGCGTACTTAGTATGAACACTGAAGCTTTCTTT. This encodes CASSVLSMNTEAFF. Combining the CDR3 with reference TRBV9 and TRBJ1-1 gives the whole variable domain DSGVTQTPKHLITATGQRVTLRCSPRSGDLSVYWYQQSLDQGLQFLIQYYNGEERAKGNILERFSAQQFPDLHSELNLSSLELGDSALYFCASSVLSMNTEAFFGQGTRLTVV.

V and J are TRBV2 and TRBJ1-2, with 10 nucleotides matching TRBD1. The CDR3 extends over 17 amino acids. V shed 4 bases, J shed 3 bases, and the junction held 11 bases outside the gene matches. The germline CDR1 and CDR2 sequences are SNHLY and FYNNEI. The CDR3 region is CASSVDRGLPGDYGYTF. CDR3 DNA: TGTGCCAGCAGTGTCGACAGGGGGCTCCCCGGAGACTATGGCTACACCTTC.

This clone came up once. The CDR3 sequence: CASSFMRDRVLDTQYF. CDR3 in DNA: TGTGCCAGCAGTTTCATGCGGGACAGGGTTCTCGATACGCAGTATTTT. V gene TRBV28 combines with J gene TRBJ2-3, with TRBD1 matching 9 bases. In germline, CDR1 is MDHEN, CDR2 SYDVKM. Germline trimming cut 3 bases from V and 6 bases from J; bases unmatched to any gene: 10. CDR3 length equals 16 residues.

This chain joins TRBV2 and TRBJ1-5, with D tentatively TRBD1 (6 bases). Germline V CDR1 and CDR2: SNHLY, FYNNEI. Deletions cut 4 bases from V and 11 bases from J, with 18 bases between. CDR3 length equals 14 residues. The CDR3 loop reads CASSGGQGRQSQHF. CDR3 nucleotide sequence: TGTGCCAGCAGTGGGGGGCAGGGGCGGCAATCCCAGCATTTT.

The chain uses TRBV19 and TRBJ2-1; 7 nucleotides match TRBD2. V gave up 7 bases and J gave up 0 bases; unmatched junction bases: 6. There are 15 residues in the CDR3. Germline V lookup: CDR1 LNHDA, CDR2 SQIVND (reference sequence). CDR3 nucleotides: TGTGCCAGTACGCCGGGCGGGAGCTCCTACAATGAGCAGTTCTTC. Translating it yields CASTPGGSSYNEQFF.

This clone showed up just once. The genes are TRBV5-6 and TRBJ1-4, with D tentatively TRBD1 (5 bases). V was shortened by 4 bases and J by 6 bases, with 22 bases between the two germline ends. In germline, CDR1 is SGHDT, CDR2 YYEEEE. The CDR3 loop spans 17 amino acids. The CDR3 protein is CASSIRFGGSGYEKLFF. The CDR3 nucleotides read TGTGCCAGCAGCATAAGATTCGGGGGTTCGGGGTATGAAAAACTGTTTTTT.

V usage is TRBV6-6 and J usage is TRBJ1-1; no clear D gene. Trimming removed 6 bases from V and 11 bases from J, with 19 bases in between. This CDR3 is 13 amino acids long. CDR1 is MNHNY and CDR2 is SVGAGI in the germline V gene (reference sequence). In nucleotides, the CDR3 is TGTGCCAGCAGCGCAGTGCCGACAACTAGGGCTTTCTTT. Its protein is CASSAVPTTRAFF.

V usage is TRBV10-2 and J usage is TRBJ1-3, with 7 nucleotides matching TRBD1. The CDR3 is 16 amino acids. With 7 bases clipped from V and 2 bases from J, the junction kept 11 bases outside the gene matches. The germline CDR1 and CDR2 sequences are WSHSY and SAAADI. CDR3 DNA sequence: TGCGCCAGCACCCTGACAGGGATAATGGCTGGAAACACCATATATTTT. Translating it yields CASTLTGIMAGNTIYF.

The rearrangement links TRBV28 to TRBJ2-3; D perhaps matches TRBD1 (5 bases). Trimming removed 10 bases from V and 0 bases from J, with 17 bases in between. Germline V gene lookup returns CDR1 MDHEN and CDR2 SYDVKM. The CDR3 loop spans 15 amino acids. DNA of the CDR3: TGTGCCACTGGTTCTTGGGGCTCTAGCACAGATACGCAGTATTTT. The encoded protein is CATGSWGSSTDTQYF.

The CDR3 nucleotides read TGTGCCAGCAGACGTCTAGTCCGCACAGATACGCAGTATTTT. Translating gives CASRRLVRTDTQYF. J is TRBJ2-3 and V is TRBV2; unclear D gene. From germline, CDR1 is SNHLY and CDR2 FYNNEI. Trimming removed 6 bases at V and 1 base at J, with 11 bases between. The CDR3 extends over 14 amino acids.

The chain uses TRBV7-9 and TRBJ2-7; D remains ambiguous. There are 13 residues in the CDR3. V was shortened by 5 bases and J by 3 bases, with 11 bases between the two germline ends. From germline, CDR1 is SEHNR and CDR2 FQNEAQ (reference sequence). The CDR3 is CASSESRYYEQYF. In nucleotides, the CDR3 is TGTGCCAGCAGCGAGTCCCGATACTACGAGCAGTACTTC. Based on the CDR3 plus reference TRBV7-9 and TRBJ2-7, the full variable domain is DTGVSQNPRHKITKRGQNVTFRCDPISEHNRLYWYRQTLGQGPEFLTYFQNEAQLEKSRLLSDRFSAERPKGSFSTLEIQRTEQGDSAMYLCASSESRYYEQYFGPGTRLTVT.

The rearrangement links TRBV29-1 to TRBJ1-2; D possibly corresponds to TRBD1 (6 bases). The CDR3 spans 12 residues. Germline CDR1 is SQVTM and CDR2 is ANQGSEA. V was shortened by 8 bases and J by 6 bases, with 16 bases between the two germline ends. CDR3 region: CSPRGGANGYTF. CDR3 coding DNA: TGCAGCCCAAGGGGGGGAGCTAATGGCTACACCTTC.

The chain combines TRBV5-4 with TRBJ2-5; 7 nucleotides match TRBD1. Unmatched junction bases numbered 3, after V lost 2 bases and J lost 2 bases. The CDR3 totals 14 residues. From germline, CDR1 is SGHNT and CDR2 YYREEE (reference sequence). In DNA form, the CDR3 reads TGTGCCAGCAGCTTCGGACAGGTACAAGAGACCCAGTACTTC. Amino acid sequence: CASSFGQVQETQYF. The full variable domain, with the rest looked up from reference TRBV5-4 and TRBJ2-5, is ETGVTQSPTHLIKTRGQQVTLRCSSQSGHNTVSWYQQALGQGPQFIFQYYREEENGRGNFPPRFSGLQFPNYSSELNVNALELDDSALYLCASSFGQVQETQYFGPGTRLLVL.